One and the same sample provided the 23 T cell receptor beta chains below, sequenced in a study of CD8+ T cells in alopecia areata. Isolated RNA was reverse transcribed into cDNA used as the sequencing template. Clones were sequenced by immunoSEQ multiplex PCR, and TCRdb holds only the in-frame ones, with some missing. The table has 98,000 or so clones, roughly 64% seen once. The sequencing sample was made of CD8+ T cells sorted from blood. The receptors were sampled from a human donor in good health.

The rearrangement joins TRBV23-1 to TRBJ2-7, with TRBD1 matching 10 bases. TRBV23-1 is classed as an ORF, of uncertain function. V was clipped by 6 bases and J by 0 bases; unmatched bases: 8. This CDR3 region has 16 residues. The CDR3 sequence is CASSRGTGENSYEQYF. The DNA for the CDR3 is TGCGCCAGCAGCCGAGGGACAGGGGAAAACTCCTACGAGCAGTACTTC.

The V call is TRBV12-5, the J call TRBJ1-2; D is possibly TRBD1 (5 bases). This CDR3 has 15 residues. Deletions cut 2 bases from V and 7 bases from J, with 17 bases between. Germline CDR1 LGHNT, CDR2 FRNRAP. The CDR3 coding sequence is TGTGCTAGTGGTTTGTTCCCAGGGATTAATTCTGGCTACACCTTC. This translates into CASGLFPGINSGYTF.

The chain joins TRBV5-6 to TRBJ2-7; perhaps D is TRBD1 or TRBD2 (5 bases each). This CDR3 comprises 16 residues. CDR1 is SGHDT and CDR2 is YYEEEE in the germline V gene. The germline V and J ends were trimmed by 7 bases and 5 bases, with 25 bases remaining between them. The CDR3 region is CASGLTIRDPGNEQYF. For the CDR3, the DNA is TGTGCCAGCGGACTCACAATCCGGGACCCGGGCAACGAGCAGTACTTC.

The rearrangement uses TRBV19 and TRBJ1-2; the match to TRBD1 covers 11 bases. The CDR3 covers 15 residues. The V gene end was trimmed by 5 bases and the J gene end by 4 bases; junction bases not matched to a gene: 6. Germline CDR1 is LNHDA and CDR2 is SQIVND (reference sequence). Here the CDR3 reads CASSAGTGGSYGYTF. Here the CDR3 DNA reads TGTGCCAGTAGTGCCGGGACAGGGGGTTCCTATGGCTACACCTTC.

The V gene is TRBV13, the J gene TRBJ2-3; the D is unclear. Between the trimmed V and J ends, which lost 5 bases and 7 bases, there was a span of 25 bases. CDR1 is PRHDT, CDR2 FYEKMQ, per germline (reference sequence). The CDR3 is 17 residues long. The CDR3 DNA sequence: TGTGCCAGCAGCCTCACGAGGACCTCCGGCCCCCCAAATACGCAGTATTTT. Its protein is CASSLTRTSGPPNTQYF. Full variable domain (outside the CDR3, taken from reference TRBV13 and TRBJ2-3): AAGVIQSPRHLIKEKRETATLKCYPIPRHDTVYWYQQGPGQDPQFLISFYEKMQSDKGSIPDRFSAQQFSDYHSELNMSSLELGDSALYFCASSLTRTSGPPNTQYFGPGTRLTVL.

The rearrangement uses TRBV30 and TRBJ2-1, with D uncertain. With 0 bases removed from V and 9 bases from J, the gap between germline ends came to 6 bases. CDR1 GTSNPN and CDR2 SVGIG come from the germline V gene (reference sequence). CDR3 length: 11 amino acids. The CDR3 spells CAWSVRVEQFF. DNA for the CDR3: TGTGCCTGGAGTGTACGAGTTGAGCAGTTCTTC.

V and J are TRBV15 and TRBJ2-5; weak D call: TRBD2 (6 bases). CDR3 size: 15 residues. V was cut by 3 bases and J by 4 bases, with 15 bases left in between. Looked up from germline, CDR1 is LNHNV and CDR2 is YYDKDF (reference sequence). DNA of the CDR3: TGTGCCACCAGCAGTGTTTGGGGAGGACGAGAGACCCAGTACTTC. Translation gives CATSSVWGGRETQYF.

The sample holds a few counts of this clone. The V and J genes are TRBV5-4 and TRBJ2-7, with D maybe TRBD2 (6 bases). The CDR3 contains 14 residues. V gave up 1 base and J gave up 0 bases, with 8 bases separating them. Germline V CDR1 and CDR2: SGHNT, YYREEE (reference sequence). CDR3 DNA sequence: TGTGCCAGCAGCTTGAGGGGACTCTCCTACGAGCAGTACTTC. This sequence encodes CASSLRGLSYEQYF.

This clone came up a few times. The J gene is TRBJ1-2, the V gene TRBV7-9; D is undetermined. Between the trimmed V and J ends, which lost 3 bases and 3 bases, there was a span of 2 bases. The length of the CDR3 is 11 residues. Germline loops: CDR1 SEHNR, CDR2 FQNEAQ (reference sequence). CDR3 sequence (DNA): TGTGCCAGCAGCTTGTACTATGGCTACACCTTC. It yields the protein CASSLYYGYTF.

This clone was seen only a few times. The gene calls are TRBV29-1 and TRBJ1-2; 8 positions match TRBD1. Losses at the gene ends were 6 bases for V and 4 bases for J; bases not matched to a gene: 4. The CDR3 loop spans 12 amino acids. Germline-derived CDR1 and CDR2 are SQVTM and ANQGSEA. This CDR3 is CSVPGTGYGYTF. The CDR3 nucleotides read TGCAGCGTCCCCGGGACAGGCTATGGCTACACCTTC.

The chain carries TRBV6-5 and TRBJ2-3, with a tentative D call TRBD2 (6 bases). The CDR3 is 13 residues long. The V end lost 5 bases, the J end lost 5 bases, and 11 bases lay between the germline ends. The germline gives CDR1 MNHEY, CDR2 SVGAGI. Here the CDR3 reads CASSPLGGDTQYF. The CDR3 DNA reads TGTGCCAGCAGTCCGCTGGGGGGAGATACGCAGTATTTT.

There are a few counts of this clone. The chain recombines TRBV9 with TRBJ1-2, with 7 bases identical to TRBD1. The CDR3 extends over 14 amino acids. Germline CDR1 reads SGDLS; CDR2 reads YYNGEE. The J segment lost 4 bases and the V segment lost 3 bases, leaving 6 bases of the junction unmatched. The CDR3 loop reads CASSEGTVSYGYTF. CDR3 in DNA: TGTGCCAGCAGCGAAGGGACAGTTTCCTATGGCTACACCTTC.

The V gene is TRBV19, the J gene TRBJ1-2; 7 bases fit TRBD1. Germline-derived CDR1 and CDR2 are LNHDA and SQIVND (reference sequence). The CDR3 sequence is 17 residues long. Unmatched junction bases numbered 18, after V lost 5 bases and J lost 6 bases. The CDR3 here is CASSRLMPTGVKNGYTF. The CDR3 region has the DNA TGTGCCAGTAGTCGCCTCATGCCCACAGGGGTTAAGAATGGCTACACCTTC.

The chain links TRBV29-1 to TRBJ1-2; maybe TRBD1 (5 bases). CDR1 and CDR2 from the germline V gene are SQVTM and ANQGSEA. V lost 6 bases to trimming and J lost 3 bases, with 14 bases between them. CDR3 length: 13 amino acids. The CDR3 loop is CSVAGTVDYGYTF. CDR3 sequence (DNA): TGCAGCGTAGCCGGGACGGTGGACTATGGCTACACCTTC.

The genes are TRBV29-1 and TRBJ2-2, with 9 bases lining up with TRBD2. The CDR3 has 14 residues. With V trimmed by 6 bases and J by 1 base, 3 bases remained unmatched. Looked up from germline, CDR1 is SQVTM and CDR2 is ANQGSEA. CDR3 bases: TGCAGCGTCGCGGGGGGGTGGAACACCGGGGAGCTGTTTTTT. It codes for CSVAGGWNTGELFF.

This clone was recorded a few times. The V call is TRBV10-3, the J call TRBJ2-7; 8 bases are shared with TRBD2. This CDR3 has 18 amino acids. V dropped 0 bases and J dropped 1; count of bases not matched to a gene: 11. Germline loops: CDR1 ENHRY, CDR2 SYGVKD. The chain's CDR3 is CAISESGAGGLSSYEQYF. The CDR3 DNA reads TGTGCCATCAGTGAGTCCGGCGCGGGGGGTTTATCGTCCTACGAGCAGTACTTC.

V and J are TRBV28 and TRBJ1-1; 9 nucleotides line up with TRBD1. Germline assignment: CDR1 MDHEN and CDR2 SYDVKM. After removal of 5 bases from V and 0 bases from J, the junction contained 7 bases not matched to a gene. The CDR3 is 16 amino acids. Here the CDR3 reads CASSTLRDRVNTEAFF. CDR3 sequence (DNA): TGTGCCAGCAGTACACTCCGGGACAGGGTGAACACTGAAGCTTTCTTT. The whole variable domain, filled in from reference TRBV28 and TRBJ1-1, reads DVKVTQSSRYLVKRTGEKVFLECVQDMDHENMFWYRQDPGLGLRLIYFSYDVKMKEKGDIPEGYSVSREKKERFSLILESASTNQTSMYLCASSTLRDRVNTEAFFGQGTRLTVV.

This chain links TRBV5-6 with TRBJ2-5, with TRBD1 matching over 7 bases. There are 15 residues in the CDR3. The germline CDR1 and CDR2 sequences are SGHDT and YYEEEE. With V trimmed by 5 bases and J by 2 bases, 9 bases remained unmatched. The CDR3 sequence: CASSLGGGQQETQYF. The CDR3 DNA reads TGTGCCAGCAGTTTAGGGGGCGGGCAACAAGAGACCCAGTACTTC. Based on the CDR3 plus reference TRBV5-6 and TRBJ2-5, the full variable domain is DAGVTQSPTHLIKTRGQQVTLRCSPKSGHDTVSWYQQALGQGPQFIFQYYEEEERQRGNFPDRFSGHQFPNYSSELNVNALLLGDSALYLCASSLGGGQQETQYFGPGTRLLVL.

The rearrangement joins TRBV15 to TRBJ1-4; 7 nucleotides align to TRBD1. The CDR3 extends over 15 amino acids. Germline CDR1 LNHNV, CDR2 YYDKDF (reference sequence). J gave up 3 bases and V 5 bases, and 6 bases lay outside the gene matches. DNA for the CDR3: TGTGCCACCAGCTTCGCGGGACAGTCTAATGAAAAACTGTTTTTT. Translation gives CATSFAGQSNEKLFF.

Only a few counts were recorded for this clone. The chain uses TRBV13 and TRBJ2-5; either TRBD1 or TRBD2 may supply D (5 bases each). This CDR3 is built from 13 residues. V dropped 2 bases and J dropped 5 bases, with 9 bases sitting between them. Germline assignment: CDR1 PRHDT and CDR2 FYEKMQ (reference sequence). The CDR3 sequence is CASSLRGDETQYF. CDR3 nucleotides: TGTGCCAGCAGCTTAAGAGGGGATGAGACCCAGTACTTC.

The chain links TRBV5-1 to TRBJ1-2; D is unclear. CDR3 size: 14 residues. Per germline, CDR1 SGHRS and CDR2 YFSETQ. V was cut by 5 bases and J by 4 bases, with 15 bases left in between. For the CDR3, the DNA is TGCGCCAGCAGACGACTAAGACGTGGCTATGGCTACACCTTC. Translated: CASRRLRRGYGYTF.

V and J are TRBV12-5 and TRBJ2-5; D possibly corresponds to TRBD2 (5 bases). The V end lost 3 bases, the J end lost 0 bases, and 14 bases lay between the germline ends. Germline V CDR1 and CDR2: LGHNT, FRNRAP. The CDR3 totals 16 residues. The CDR3 DNA is TGTGCTAGTGGTTTCGGAACTAGTAAGGACCAAGAGACCCAGTACTTC. Amino acid sequence: CASGFGTSKDQETQYF.

The CDR3 loop reads CASSLLGRGQETQYF. The CDR3 DNA follows: TGTGCCAGCAGTTTATTAGGCAGGGGGCAGGAGACCCAGTACTTC. The rearrangement joins TRBV27 to TRBJ2-5, with 8 bases fitting TRBD1. Germline lookup yields CDR1 MNHEY and CDR2 SMNVEV (reference sequence). CDR3 size: 15 residues. The V gene end was trimmed by 1 base and the J gene end by 5 bases; junction bases not matched to a gene: 6.